The 25 T cell receptor beta chains given below trace back to one sample, sequenced in a study of blood T cell repertoires in COVID-19 (dated by TCRdb to 2019 to 2021). Receptor amplification or capture employed the immunoSEQ multiplex PCR assay. TCRdb limited this immuneACCESS table to in-frame rearrangements with V and J called. A share of clones is missing; checked studies link under half to unresolved V genes, and the rest is unexplained. In this sample the table shows fewer than 300,000 clones, about 93% of which occur a single time. The ten most abundant clones make up roughly 1.1% of the sample. The specimen sequenced was PBMCs or T cells enriched from blood (not recorded which). The receptors here all came from a woman in her twenties or thirties who had recovered from COVID-19.

This chain links TRBV7-3 with TRBJ1-6; the D is unclear. CDR1 SGHTA and CDR2 FQGTGA come from the germline V gene. CDR3 length equals 13 residues. V lost 1 base and J lost 7, with 5 bases in between. CDR3 loop: CASSLNANSPLHF. Here the CDR3 DNA reads TGTGCCAGCAGCTTAAACGCGAATTCACCCCTCCACTTT.

The chain couples TRBV6-5 to TRBJ2-7, with a weak D call TRBD2 (6 bases). Germline CDR1 reads MNHEY; CDR2 reads SVGAGI. This CDR3 region has 16 residues. Deletions cut 2 bases from V and 2 bases from J, with 16 bases between. This CDR3 reads CASSYTTGVGPYEQYF. The CDR3 DNA follows: TGTGCCAGCAGTTACACAACGGGGGTAGGCCCCTACGAGCAGTACTTC.

The rearrangement uses TRBV19 and TRBJ2-6; D remains unclear. Germline assignment: CDR1 LNHDA and CDR2 SQIVND (reference sequence). V shed 3 bases and J shed 0 bases, with 12 bases lying between them. The CDR3 is 17 residues long. The DNA for the CDR3 is TGTGCCAGTAGTATCCCTGGAGCCCACTCTGGGGCCAACGTCCTGACTTTC. Translation gives CASSIPGAHSGANVLTF.

On this clone itself: The sample has other DNA sequences that encode this CDR3 too. The chain links TRBV28 to TRBJ1-2; D call uncertain. The CDR3 loop spans 13 amino acids. V dropped 3 bases and J dropped 3 bases, with 8 bases sitting between them. Germline-derived CDR1 and CDR2 are MDHEN and SYDVKM. The DNA for the CDR3 is TGTGCCAGCAGTTTGGGCGGGGACTATGGCTACACCTTC. It translates to CASSLGGDYGYTF.

The chain joins TRBV6-2 or TRBV6-3 to TRBJ2-7, with TRBD2 matching 7 bases. The CDR3 covers 13 residues. Germline V gives CDR1 MNHEY, CDR2 SVGEGT. Trimming at V came to 4 bases and at J to 4 bases, leaving 4 bases not matched to a gene. CDR3 DNA sequence: TGTGCCAGCAGTTGGCTAGCGGAATACGAGCAGTACTTC. Translated: CASSWLAEYEQYF.

A few counts support this clone. Other DNA sequences in this specimen translate into the identical CDR3. The chain joins TRBV30 to TRBJ2-7; 10 positions match TRBD2. The CDR3 extends over 13 amino acids. Germline CDR1 is GTSNPN and CDR2 is SVGIG (reference sequence). Losses at the gene ends were 5 bases for V and 3 bases for J; bases not matched to a gene: 4. The CDR3 region is CAWRTSGGYEQYF. DNA for the CDR3: TGTGCCTGGCGGACTAGCGGAGGCTACGAGCAGTACTTC.

The chain combines TRBV4-3 with TRBJ2-1; 16 positions match TRBD2. The junction had 14 bases not matched to a gene; V was cut back by 0 bases and J by 3 bases. Germline CDR1 reads LGHNA; CDR2 reads YSLEER. The CDR3 spans 22 residues. CDR3 in amino acids: CASSQDQIVGTSGRADYNEQFF. In nucleotides, the CDR3 is TGCGCCAGCAGCCAAGATCAGATAGTGGGGACTAGCGGGAGGGCCGACTACAATGAGCAGTTCTTC.

This clone was seen only once. The chain couples TRBV11-2 to TRBJ1-1; D possibly corresponds to TRBD1 (5 bases). V lost 2 bases, J lost 1 base, and 8 bases lay in between. Germline V gene sequence: CDR1 SGHAT, CDR2 FQNNGV. CDR3 length: 14 amino acids. CDR3 in DNA: TGTGCCAGCAGCTTATCCACAGGGAACACTGAAGCTTTCTTT. Amino acid sequence: CASSLSTGNTEAFF.

The genes are TRBV28 and TRBJ2-7; 9 bases agree with TRBD1. Germline V gene lookup returns CDR1 MDHEN and CDR2 SYDVKM. This CDR3 has 16 residues. V lost 3 bases and J lost 5; bases outside the gene matches: 11. The CDR3 spells CASSFLRDRVVDEQYF. For the CDR3, the DNA is TGTGCCAGCAGTTTTCTCCGGGACAGGGTTGTGGACGAGCAGTACTTC.

The CDR3 is CASSVAREPNGYTF. The DNA of the CDR3 is TGTGCCAGCAGCGTAGCGAGGGAACCTAATGGCTACACCTTC. The rearrangement joins TRBV9 to TRBJ1-2; no firm D call. The CDR3 runs to 14 residues. The V gene's germline CDR1 is SGDLS and CDR2 YYNGEE. With 0 bases removed from V and 6 bases from J, the gap between germline ends came to 12 bases.

The V gene is TRBV19, the J gene TRBJ2-2; D not certain. Trimming left V 5 bases short and J 8 bases short, with 18 bases between. The germline V gene encodes CDR1 LNHDA and CDR2 SQIVND (reference sequence). This CDR3 comprises 15 residues. The CDR3 nucleotides read TGTGCCAGTAGTGACCCAGTGTGGGTCAGGGGGGAGCTGTTTTTT. Amino acids: CASSDPVWVRGELFF.

The J gene is TRBJ2-3, the V gene TRBV3-1 (or the pseudogene TRBV3-2); TRBD2 matches 7 bases. J was trimmed by 0 bases and V by 2 bases; bases with no gene match: 11. CDR1 LGHDT and CDR2 YNNKEL come from the germline V gene (reference sequence). The CDR3 length is 18 residues. For the CDR3, the DNA is TGTGCCAGCAGCCAAAGGTTGGGAGGGCCGTTAAGCACAGATACGCAGTATTTT. The encoded protein is CASSQRLGGPLSTDTQYF.

The V call is TRBV10-3, the J call TRBJ2-3; 14 bases match TRBD2. The V gene's germline CDR1 is ENHRY and CDR2 SYGVKD. Trimming took 4 bases from V and 6 from J; bases not matched to a gene: 9. This CDR3 has 17 amino acids. The CDR3 DNA follows: TGTGCCATCAGTGTGGGCCTTGGGACTAGCGGGGGTGATACGCAGTATTTT. Its protein is CAISVGLGTSGGDTQYF.

The chain carries TRBV2 and TRBJ2-1, with D possibly matching TRBD2 (6 bases). V lost 7 bases and J 10 bases, leaving 20 bases between the germline ends. CDR1 is SNHLY and CDR2 is FYNNEI in the germline V gene. This CDR3 is 14 amino acids long. The CDR3 protein is CASTQGDSRVEQFF. In DNA, the CDR3 is TGTGCCAGCACCCAAGGGGACTCCCGTGTCGAGCAGTTCTTC. The full variable domain, with the rest looked up from reference TRBV2 and TRBJ2-1, is EPEVTQTPSHQVTQMGQEVILRCVPISNHLYFYWYRQILGQKVEFLVSFYNNEISEKSEIFDDQFSVERPDGSNFTLKIRSTKLEDSAMYFCASTQGDSRVEQFFGPGTRLTVL.

This clone was counted once. The chain uses TRBV28 and TRBJ1-6; 10 nucleotides agree with TRBD1. The ends lost 5 bases at V and 10 bases at J; junction bases unmatched: 11. Germline-derived CDR1 and CDR2 are MDHEN and SYDVKM. CDR3 length: 16 residues. The CDR3 here is CASSLHRQGARSPLHF. CDR3 bases: TGTGCCAGCAGTCTACACAGACAGGGGGCACGATCACCCCTCCACTTT.

This chain uses TRBV4-3 with TRBJ2-1, with D possibly TRBD2 on 6 matching bases. Trimming left V 0 bases short and J 5 bases short, with 14 bases between. The CDR3 consists of 16 residues. Per the germline V gene, CDR1 is LGHNA and CDR2 is YSLEER. CDR3 nucleotide sequence: TGCGCCAGCAGCCAAGATATCCTAGCGAGAAACAATGAGCAGTTCTTC. It is translated as CASSQDILARNNEQFF.

This clone was picked up a small number of times. At one end the junction does not follow the germline gene, possibly because of a read error. This chain connects TRBV7-7 to TRBJ2-1; TRBD2 matches at 13 bases. The CDR3 extends over 16 amino acids. Germline loops: CDR1 SSHAT, CDR2 FNYEAQ (reference sequence). DNA for the CDR3: TGTGCTAGCAGCCCTGGACTAGCGGGAGCTCGCAATGAGCAGTTCTTC. It translates to CASSPGLAGARNEQFF.

V and J are TRBV29-1 and TRBJ1-4; no clear D. The CDR3 totals 14 residues. In germline, CDR1 is SQVTM, CDR2 ANQGSEA. V lost 7 bases and J 2 bases, leaving 14 bases between the germline ends. CDR3: CSAVLTSTNEKLFF. CDR3 bases: TGCAGCGCGGTCCTTACTTCCACTAATGAAAAACTGTTTTTT. Full variable domain (remainder filled in from reference TRBV29-1 and TRBJ1-4): SAVISQKPSRDICQRGTSLTIQCQVDSQVTMMFWYRQQPGQSLTLIATANQGSEATYESGFVIDKFPISRPNLTFSTLTVSNMSPEDSSIYLCSAVLTSTNEKLFFGSGTQLSVL.

V and J are TRBV30 and TRBJ2-6, with D maybe TRBD1 (5 bases). The germline CDR1 and CDR2 sequences are GTSNPN and SVGIG (reference sequence). With 5 bases removed from V and 0 bases from J, the gap between germline ends came to 11 bases. The CDR3 has 15 residues. This chain's CDR3 is CAWVTDSSGANVLTF. The CDR3 DNA is TGTGCCTGGGTGACAGATAGCTCTGGGGCCAACGTCCTGACTTTC.

This clone was found once. The chain combines TRBV15 with TRBJ2-1; 11 nucleotides agree with TRBD2. Germline-derived CDR1 and CDR2 are LNHNV and YYDKDF (reference sequence). This CDR3 spans 15 amino acids. Germline trimming cut 1 base from V and 9 bases from J; bases unmatched to any gene: 5. The CDR3 loop is CATSRGILAGVEQFF. CDR3 in DNA: TGTGCCACCAGCAGAGGAATACTAGCGGGAGTTGAGCAGTTCTTC. The full variable domain, rest sourced from reference TRBV15 and TRBJ2-1, is DAMVIQNPRYQVTQFGKPVTLSCSQTLNHNVMYWYQQKSSQAPKLLFHYYDKDFNNEADTPDNFQSRRPNTSFCFLDIRSPGLGDTAMYLCATSRGILAGVEQFFGPGTRLTVL.

J is TRBJ1-1 and V is TRBV15; D is uncertain. V was shortened by 1 base and J by 1 base, with 4 bases between the two germline ends. This CDR3 is 13 amino acids long. Germline CDR1 LNHNV, CDR2 YYDKDF (reference sequence). The CDR3 nucleotides are TGTGCCACCAGCAGAGCTTGGAACACTGAAGCTTTCTTT. It is translated as CATSRAWNTEAFF.

The J gene is TRBJ1-1, the V gene TRBV19; TRBD1 might be the D (6 bases). With 5 bases removed from V and 6 bases from J, the gap between germline ends came to 13 bases. Germline assignment: CDR1 LNHDA and CDR2 SQIVND (reference sequence). The CDR3 is 13 residues long. CDR3 in amino acids: CASSLTGSAEAFF. The CDR3 DNA reads as TGTGCCAGTAGTCTTACAGGGTCTGCTGAAGCTTTCTTT.

This clone was seen only a few times. The V and J genes are TRBV7-2 and TRBJ2-7; D is perhaps TRBD1 (6 bases). The CDR3 loop spans 14 amino acids. Deletions cut 4 bases from V and 3 bases from J, with 13 bases between. CDR1 is SGHTA, CDR2 FQGNSA, per germline. CDR3 in amino acids: CASSSNRANYEQYF. Here the CDR3 DNA reads TGTGCCAGCAGCTCCAACAGGGCCAACTACGAGCAGTACTTC.

The genes are TRBV7-8 and TRBJ2-3; 8 nucleotides align to TRBD1. Germline-derived CDR1 and CDR2 are SGHVS and FQNEAQ. The junction had 8 bases not matched to a gene; V was cut back by 7 bases and J by 2 bases. The CDR3 consists of 15 residues. CDR3 DNA sequence: TGTGCCAGCACATCAGACAGGGGACTCACAGATACGCAGTATTTT. This encodes CASTSDRGLTDTQYF.

V and J are TRBV28 and TRBJ2-7, with 8 bases identical to TRBD1. This CDR3 contains 14 residues. Germline V gene lookup returns CDR1 MDHEN and CDR2 SYDVKM. The V and J ends lost 7 bases and 6 bases, in that order; junction bases with no gene match: 11. In DNA, the CDR3 is TGTGCCAGCACCTCAGCGGACAGGGTTGTCGAGCAGTACTTC. Its protein is CASTSADRVVEQYF.